This TCR beta chain appears in the sequencing data of a study of shared clonotypes between healthy human individuals. The wider study: The composition of the donors was two women and a few men aged 18 to 49. Study observations and caveats: Non-shared clonotypes displayed generation probabilities falling below those of clonotypes present in all four donors.

Execution of the assay was at deep level. Here immunoSEQ multiplex PCR was the method, and the copy in TCRdb shows in-frame clones only, minus some. The table shows around 990,000 clones, with 70% to 85% occurring only once. This clone turned up a few times. The target antigen is unknown. The CDR3 consists of 15 residues. Trimming shortened V by 4 bases and J by 2 bases, and 14 bases separated the two germline ends. Germline V lookup: CDR1 KGHSH, CDR2 LQKENI. There were only Caucasian adults among the donors, and all lived in Nashville, Tennessee. The receptor comes from a man aged 18 to 35 in good health. Some clones in this sample may be carry-over from other donors' samples. Source material: memory CD4+ T cells from PBMCs. As to subset: CD45RA-negative fraction. The rearrangement joins TRBV18 to TRBJ1-1, with D tentatively TRBD1 (6 bases). The CDR3 loop reads CASSLEGGLNTEAFF. For the CDR3, the DNA is TGTGCCAGCTCACTAGAGGGGGGATTAAACACTGAAGCTTTCTTT. The complete variable domain, with remaining parts taken from reference TRBV18 and TRBJ1-1, reads NAGVMQNPRHLVRRRGQEARLRCSPMKGHSHVYWYRQLPEEGLKFMVYLQKENIIDESGMPKERFSAEFPKEGPSILRIQQVVRGDSAAYFCASSLEGGLNTEAFFGQGTRLTVV.